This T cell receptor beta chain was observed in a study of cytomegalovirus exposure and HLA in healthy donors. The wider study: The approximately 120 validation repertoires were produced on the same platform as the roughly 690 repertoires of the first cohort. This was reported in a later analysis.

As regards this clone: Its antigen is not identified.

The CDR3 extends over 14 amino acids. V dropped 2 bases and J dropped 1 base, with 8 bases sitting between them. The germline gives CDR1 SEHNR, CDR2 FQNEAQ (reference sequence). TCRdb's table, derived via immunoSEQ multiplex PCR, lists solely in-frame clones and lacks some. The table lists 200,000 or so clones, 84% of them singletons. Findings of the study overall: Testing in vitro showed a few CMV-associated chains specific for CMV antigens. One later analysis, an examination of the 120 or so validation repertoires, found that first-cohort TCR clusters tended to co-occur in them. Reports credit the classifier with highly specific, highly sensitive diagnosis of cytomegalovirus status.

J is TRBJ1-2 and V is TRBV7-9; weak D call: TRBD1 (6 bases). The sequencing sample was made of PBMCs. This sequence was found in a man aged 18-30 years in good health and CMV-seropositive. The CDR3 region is CASSLTGSNYGYTF. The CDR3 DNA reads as TGTGCCAGCAGCTTAACAGGGAGTAACTATGGCTACACCTTC.